Sequencing of this T cell receptor beta chain was carried out in a study of blood T cell repertoires in COVID-19. Study-level information: Sources were T cells, B-cell-depleted T cells, or PBMCs; the material itself was cDNA or gDNA.

Sequencing used immunoSEQ multiplex PCR; TCRdb keeps in-frame clones, though not all of them. Of some 250,000 clones listed, 75% to 90% are singletons. The CDR3 covers 13 residues. Germline V gene sequence: CDR1 SNHLY, CDR2 FYNNEI. Between the trimmed V and J ends, which lost 8 bases and 9 bases, there was a span of 20 bases. The cohort comprised adults aged roughly 18 to 95 years residing in 20 to 30 US areas. The TCR originated in a woman in her thirties or forties with acute COVID-19. Sequencing used PBMCs or T cells enriched from blood (not recorded which). The J gene is TRBJ2-7, the V gene TRBV2; D is undetermined. CDR3 sequence reads: CASLDTSLRAQYF. The CDR3 DNA follows: TGTGCCAGCCTTGACACCTCCTTACGAGCGCAGTACTTC.